The present T cell receptor (beta chain) was sequenced within a study of blood T cell repertoires in COVID-19. Across the study: Sites in the United States, Italy and Spain provided acute and convalescent COVID-19 samples. PBMCs, B-cell-depleted T cells, or T cells provided the cDNA or gDNA that made up the material.

Clones were read by immunoSEQ multiplex PCR, and TCRdb kept only the in-frame ones, dropping some. This table holds about 250,000 clones, around nine tenths found once. The CDR3 extends over 15 amino acids. The germline V gene has CDR1 MGHRA and CDR2 YSYEKL. Trimming removed 0 bases from V and 8 bases from J, with 13 bases in between. This chain joins TRBV4-1 and TRBJ1-4; D call uncertain. This receptor was obtained from a woman aged 60-75 years who had recovered from COVID-19. The source material was peripheral blood. The CDR3 DNA follows: TGCGCCAGCAGCCAAGACCCAGACCCGCGGGAAAAACTGTTTTTT. Its translation: CASSQDPDPREKLFF.